This entry describes one T cell receptor (beta chain). Naive CD8 cells, CD45RO-negative and positively selected for CCR7, excluded terminally differentiated effector memory CD45RA+ cells. This record belongs to a study of shared clonotypes between healthy human individuals. Germline V gene sequence: CDR1 SGDLS, CDR2 YYNGEE. The length of the CDR3 is 15 residues. Trimming removed 0 bases from V and 5 bases from J; junction bases left unmatched: 4. Clones were sequenced by immunoSEQ multiplex PCR, and TCRdb holds only the in-frame ones, with some missing. The sample lists about 2.2 million clones; roughly 91% were seen once.

Material for sequencing was naive CD8+ T cells from PBMCs. This chain links TRBV9 with TRBJ2-7, with 11 bases fitting TRBD2. This receptor was obtained from a man aged 18 to 30 in good health. Some clones in this sample may be carry-over from other donors' samples. CDR3 amino acids: CASSVATSGNDEQYF. For the CDR3, the DNA is TGTGCCAGCAGCGTAGCGACTAGCGGGAACGACGAGCAGTACTTC.